Detailed here is one TCR beta chain. What it binds is not known. This sample is part of a study of OX40 agonist ivuxolimab in advanced cancers. Overall study context: Three patients, one with hepatocellular carcinoma and two with cutaneous melanoma, achieved partial responses. Study conclusions and caveats: Among expanded peripheral T cells, antigen specificity went undetermined. In the 0.1 to 3.0 mg/kg range, CD4+ and CD8+ blood T cells had expanded clonally by week 6.

Drawing of blood for sampling happened at baseline, at cycle 4 day 1, and at cycle 7 day 1. The CDR3 totals 14 residues. Germline CDR1 reads SGHVS; CDR2 reads FNYEAQ. V lost 5 bases, J lost 5 bases, and 16 bases lay in between. Repertoires were generated with immunoSEQ multiplex PCR, while TCRdb's copy carries only in-frame clones and drops some. Found here are more than 75,000 clones, 89% of them singletons; the top ten hold approximately 0.38%. Sequenced here: CD4+ or CD8+ T cells sorted from blood, sampled in a trial of the OX40 agonist ivuxolimab. The rearrangement joins TRBV7-6 to TRBJ2-7; possible D gene TRBD2, 6 bases. This receptor was obtained from an adult with an advanced solid tumor such as melanoma, head and neck, liver or kidney cancer. The CDR3: CASSGRTGSHEQYF. The CDR3 DNA reads TGTGCCAGCAGCGGCCGAACCGGGAGTCACGAGCAGTACTTC.